The T cell receptor (beta chain) under discussion was sequenced for a study of STAT5B mutations in CD4+ large granular lymphocyte leukemia. On this clone itself: What it binds is not known.

The survey-level immunoSEQ assay was used. This table comes from immunoSEQ multiplex PCR, and its TCRdb copy is limited to in-frame clones, with some not included. Among tens of thousands of clones listed, less than 70% were seen once. Study-level points and caveats: CD4-sorted patient repertoires seemed more clonal than healthy CD4+ repertoires.

From germline, CDR1 is MGHRA and CDR2 YSYEKL. Germline trimming cut 1 base from V and 3 bases from J; bases unmatched to any gene: 7. The CDR3 extends over 16 amino acids. This TCR was recovered from a human donor in good health. The sequencing input was CD4+ T cells from blood buffy coats. V is TRBV4-1 and J is TRBJ2-7, with 9 bases matching TRBD1. The CDR3 sequence: CASSQVDGQGIYEQYF. DNA of the CDR3: TGCGCCAGCAGCCAAGTCGATGGACAGGGGATCTACGAGCAGTACTTC.